This record covers a single T cell receptor beta chain. Drawing of peripheral blood yielded 7.5 to 10 milliliters from each donor. The data originate from a study of blood T cells in healthy people across ages. This CDR3 has 16 amino acids. With 0 bases removed from V and 4 bases from J, the gap between germline ends came to 16 bases. Germline CDR1 is LGHNA and CDR2 is YNFKEQ. With a J-beta primer mix and a sample-barcoded 5' primer, a second PCR ran about 7 to 12 cycles. Unique molecular identifiers of 12 random nucleotides labeled each cDNA. TCRdb re-derived calls from the 5' RACE reads in MiXCR, one entry per CDR3 protein. This sample has 800,000 to 1,000,000 distinct CDR3 sequences, with roughly 50% found just once.

This chain links TRBV4-2 with TRBJ2-7, with D maybe TRBD1 (5 bases). This TCR was recovered from a man aged 25 to 40 in good health. Sample: blood. CDR3 DNA sequence: TGTGCCAGCAGCCAAGATACGCAGACCCAGGGATACGAGCAGTACTTC. Encoded protein: CASSQDTQTQGYEQYF.